This T cell receptor (beta chain) was retrieved from a study of beta chain features in type 1 diabetes. There was one heparinised blood draw per donor, averaging about 100 mL. Ten or more counts support this clone. Investigators reverse transcribed all isolated RNA, so they sequenced expressed TCRB transcripts. Produced via immunoSEQ multiplex PCR; TCRdb's table is partial and in-frame only. The sample includes 150,000 to 180,000 clones, around 10% of them seen just once. The CDR3 is 11 residues long. In germline, CDR1 is GTSNPN, CDR2 SVGIG (reference sequence). V was pared by 5 bases and J by 6 bases, with 11 bases between.

The chain employs TRBV30 and TRBJ2-7; D unclear. The origin of this receptor is a man between 18 and 35 years old in good health. Sample: central memory CD4+ T cells from blood. The CDR3 sequence is CAWAVGLEQYF. The CDR3 DNA follows: TGTGCCTGGGCGGTAGGTCTCGAGCAGTACTTC.